Included here is one T cell receptor beta chain sequence, with context. This record belongs to a study of blood T cell repertoires in COVID-19. Overall study: Samples came from the United States, Italy and Spain, spanning acute and convalescent COVID-19. Sample material is recorded as cDNA or gDNA derived from T cells, B-cell-depleted T cells, or PBMCs.

Authors' analysis steps: Reference gene primer amplification gave nucleated cell count estimates. Profiled with immunoSEQ multiplex PCR; TCRdb holds only in-frame clones, not every one. That table gives V, J and clone size, and the DNA gave D and trimming. In the table there are 260,000 or so clones, roughly 76% of which are singletons. Between the trimmed V and J ends, which lost 4 bases and 3 bases, there was a span of 12 bases. The CDR3 totals 15 residues. From germline, CDR1 is MGHDK and CDR2 SYGVNS. The sample comprised peripheral blood. The chain uses TRBV25-1 and TRBJ2-2; a weak D match, TRBD2 (6 bases). This receptor was obtained from a woman older than 75 with COVID-19, enrolled during active disease. In DNA form, the CDR3 reads TGTGCCAGCAGTGTCGCCGGGACTCACACCGGGGAGCTGTTTTTT. It is translated as CASSVAGTHTGELFF.